These 30 T cell receptor beta chains were sequenced from one sample in a study of CD8 T cells in Susac syndrome. RNA totalling roughly 0.45 to 1 ug underwent reverse transcription with random hexamers. TCRdb re-analysed the immunoSEQ multiplex PCR reads in MiXCR, keeping a single row per CDR3 protein. The sample lists 330,000 or so distinct CDR3 sequences, 65% to 90% occurring once. Sample: CD8+ T cells from PBMCs. Receptors were obtained from a human donor with multiple sclerosis.

This clonotype has a handful of counts. The J gene is TRBJ2-3, the V gene TRBV25-1; D is possibly TRBD2 (6 bases). CDR3 length: 14 amino acids. Germline V CDR1 and CDR2: MGHDK, SYGVNS. The V and J ends lost 3 bases and 4 bases respectively, with 11 bases between them. The CDR3 DNA follows: TGTGCCAGCAGTGATGCTAGCGAGGCAGATACGCAGTATTTT. As protein: CASSDASEADTQYF.

The chain uses TRBV9 and TRBJ1-2, with TRBD1 matching over 7 bases. The J segment lost 0 bases and the V segment lost 0 bases, leaving 8 bases of the junction unmatched. There are 17 residues in the CDR3. Looked up from germline, CDR1 is SGDLS and CDR2 is YYNGEE. The chain's CDR3 is CASSVDPAGGANYGYTF. CDR3 coding DNA: TGTGCCAGCAGCGTAGACCCCGCAGGGGGAGCTAACTATGGCTACACCTTC.

The V gene is TRBV5-4, the J gene TRBJ2-1, with TRBD2 matching 13 bases. CDR3 length: 15 residues. After removal of 3 bases from V and 8 bases from J, the junction contained 5 bases not matched to a gene. The V gene's germline CDR1 is SGHNT and CDR2 YYREEE (reference sequence). Here the CDR3 reads CASSSWTSGSDEQFF. DNA of the CDR3: TGTGCCAGCAGCTCTTGGACTAGCGGGAGCGATGAGCAGTTCTTC.

V usage is TRBV6-5 and J usage is TRBJ2-7, with TRBD1 as a possible D gene (6 bases). V was clipped by 4 bases and J by 2 bases, with 15 bases between them. CDR1 and CDR2 (germline): MNHEY, SVGAGI. This CDR3 spans 15 amino acids. In DNA form, the CDR3 reads TGTGCCAGCAGTTGGGCCCAAGGGGGAGCCTACGAGCAGTACTTC. It translates to CASSWAQGGAYEQYF.

The chain employs TRBV7-9 and TRBJ2-1; TRBD2 matches at 7 bases. The CDR3 length is 16 residues. The germline V gene has CDR1 SEHNR and CDR2 FQNEAQ (reference sequence). Trimming cost V 4 bases and J 1 base; bases outside gene matches: 7. CDR3 coding DNA: TGTGCCAGCAGCTCGGGCGGGAGATCGTCCTACAATGAGCAGTTCTTC. Encoded protein: CASSSGGRSSYNEQFF. The full variable domain, with the rest looked up from reference TRBV7-9 and TRBJ2-1, is DTGVSQNPRHKITKRGQNVTFRCDPISEHNRLYWYRQTLGQGPEFLTYFQNEAQLEKSRLLSDRFSAERPKGSFSTLEIQRTEQGDSAMYLCASSSGGRSSYNEQFFGPGTRLTVL.

This clonotype is a singleton in its sample. The chain uses TRBV15 and TRBJ1-1, with TRBD1 matching 7 bases. Germline CDR1 and CDR2: LNHNV and YYDKDF (reference sequence). The CDR3 spans 16 residues. V shed 4 bases, J shed 2 bases, and the junction held 10 bases outside the gene matches. The CDR3 loop is CATSILRDSLNTEAFF. DNA for the CDR3: TGTGCCACCAGCATCCTCCGGGACAGCCTTAACACTGAAGCTTTCTTT.

This clonotype was counted a single time. The CDR3 nucleotides read TGTGCCAGCAGACTCTCGACAGAGTATAATGAAAAACTGTTTTTT. Residues: CASRLSTEYNEKLFF. The chain links TRBV27 to TRBJ1-4, with D possibly TRBD1 on 5 matching bases. The germline V and J ends were trimmed by 6 bases and 4 bases, with 15 bases remaining between them. This CDR3 has 15 residues. CDR1 and CDR2 from the germline V gene are MNHEY and SMNVEV (reference sequence).

V gene TRBV18 combines with J gene TRBJ2-1; tentative D call: TRBD2 (5 bases). The CDR3 runs 16 residues. Between the trimmed V and J ends, which lost 4 bases and 0 bases, there was a span of 13 bases. The germline gives CDR1 KGHSH, CDR2 LQKENI. In DNA, the CDR3 is TGTGCCAGCTCACAGGCGGGCGTGAGCTCCTACAATGAGCAGTTCTTC. Protein product: CASSQAGVSSYNEQFF. The whole variable domain, filled in from reference TRBV18 and TRBJ2-1, reads NAGVMQNPRHLVRRRGQEARLRCSPMKGHSHVYWYRQLPEEGLKFMVYLQKENIIDESGMPKERFSAEFPKEGPSILRIQQVVRGDSAAYFCASSQAGVSSYNEQFFGPGTRLTVL.

V is TRBV29-1 and J is TRBJ2-7; D gene unclear. The CDR3 is 11 residues long. V lost 5 bases and J lost 1, with 6 bases in between. The germline gives CDR1 SQVTM, CDR2 ANQGSEA. CDR3 sequence reads: CSVRQSYEQYF. The CDR3 DNA follows: TGCAGCGTTCGGCAGTCCTACGAGCAGTACTTC.

The V gene is TRBV5-4, the J gene TRBJ2-2; D not certain. There are 15 residues in the CDR3. Trimming removed 0 bases from V and 5 bases from J, with 11 bases in between. CDR1 and CDR2 (germline): SGHNT, YYREEE (reference sequence). CDR3 amino acids: CASSLGSLPTGELFF. The CDR3 DNA is TGTGCCAGCAGCTTGGGTTCCCTGCCGACCGGGGAGCTGTTTTTT. The whole variable domain, filled in from reference TRBV5-4 and TRBJ2-2, reads ETGVTQSPTHLIKTRGQQVTLRCSSQSGHNTVSWYQQALGQGPQFIFQYYREEENGRGNFPPRFSGLQFPNYSSELNVNALELDDSALYLCASSLGSLPTGELFFGEGSRLTVL.

The chain carries TRBV6-1 and TRBJ2-5, with 9 bases that match TRBD1. Germline CDR1 reads MNHNS; CDR2 reads SASEGT. CDR3 length equals 15 residues. The V gene end was trimmed by 6 bases and the J gene end by 2 bases; junction bases not matched to a gene: 7. The CDR3 DNA reads TGTGCCAGCAGCTCCTGGGACAGGGAACAAGAGACCCAGTACTTC. Its protein product is CASSSWDREQETQYF.

This clonotype was counted a few times. This chain uses TRBV4-1 with TRBJ1-1, with a possible D match to TRBD1 (5 bases). The length of the CDR3 is 15 residues. The germline V gene has CDR1 MGHRA and CDR2 YSYEKL. The ends were cut back, 7 bases at V and 0 bases at J, with 15 bases in the middle. CDR3 nucleotides: TGCGCCAGCAAGGCGGGGCCCGGAATGAACACTGAAGCTTTCTTT. Translating it yields CASKAGPGMNTEAFF.

The chain combines TRBV3-1 with TRBJ2-6; the D gene is possibly TRBD2 (6 bases). Trimming took off 4 bases at V and 2 bases at J, with 12 bases between the two ends. CDR3 length: 16 residues. Germline V gene data show CDR1 as LGHDT and CDR2 as YNNKEL (reference sequence). CDR3 in amino acids: CASSPLSGAGANVLTF. CDR3 DNA sequence: TGTGCCAGCAGCCCTCTGTCGGGGGCTGGGGCCAACGTCCTGACTTTC.

This clonotype was seen more than once but under ten times. This chain links TRBV27 with TRBJ2-5, with D unresolved. Germline CDR1 MNHEY, CDR2 SMNVEV (reference sequence). Trimming cost V 3 bases and J 2 bases, with 7 bases left between them. CDR3 length: 13 amino acids. The chain's CDR3 is CASSFYSQETQYF. The CDR3 DNA reads TGTGCCAGCAGTTTTTATTCTCAAGAGACCCAGTACTTC.

This clonotype has a single count. V usage is TRBV3-1 and J usage is TRBJ2-1, with D possibly being TRBD2 (7 bases). Germline V gene sequence: CDR1 LGHDT, CDR2 YNNKEL (reference sequence). The V and J ends lost 4 bases and 6 bases respectively, with 19 bases between them. The CDR3 runs to 16 residues. In nucleotides, the CDR3 is TGTGCCAGCAGCCTCCCCGGGGGCGGGAGTGTCAATGAGCAGTTCTTC. Protein: CASSLPGGGSVNEQFF.

The chain is built from TRBV27 and TRBJ2-1; TRBD1 is a possible D gene (5 bases). Germline V gene sequence: CDR1 MNHEY, CDR2 SMNVEV (reference sequence). Trimming stripped 0 bases from V and 4 bases from J, with 13 bases between. CDR3 length: 16 amino acids. The CDR3 reads CASSLSRQPGYNEQFF. The CDR3 DNA reads TGTGCCAGCAGTTTATCCAGACAGCCTGGTTACAATGAGCAGTTCTTC.

V usage is TRBV25-1 and J usage is TRBJ2-2, with 7 bases identical to TRBD1. In germline, CDR1 is MGHDK, CDR2 SYGVNS. The CDR3 spans 17 residues. Losses at the gene ends were 2 bases for V and 4 bases for J; bases not matched to a gene: 10. The CDR3 nucleotides are TGTGCCAGCAGTGAAATGCGAGGACAGGCGGGCACCGGGGAGCTGTTTTTT. Encoded protein: CASSEMRGQAGTGELFF.

This clonotype was picked up one time. The J gene is TRBJ2-1, the V gene TRBV27; perhaps TRBD2 as D (5 bases). V lost 5 bases, J lost 8 bases, and 16 bases lay in between. CDR1 is MNHEY and CDR2 is SMNVEV in the germline V gene (reference sequence). The CDR3 runs to 14 residues. CDR3 nucleotide sequence: TGTGCCAGCAGTCCCACCCCCCTAGCCGATGAGCAGTTCTTC. Translation gives CASSPTPLADEQFF.

The rearrangement joins TRBV11-2 to TRBJ2-5; TRBD1 agrees at 8 bases. Germline V gene lookup returns CDR1 SGHAT and CDR2 FQNNGV. The length of the CDR3 is 18 residues. The V gene end was trimmed by 1 base and the J gene end by 4 bases; junction bases not matched to a gene: 14. CDR3: CASSLVWSTQGAGETQYF. CDR3 coding DNA: TGTGCCAGCAGCTTAGTTTGGAGTACGCAGGGGGCCGGAGAGACCCAGTACTTC. The whole variable domain, remainder taken from reference TRBV11-2 and TRBJ2-5, is EAGVAQSPRYKIIEKRQSVAFWCNPISGHATLYWYQQILGQGPKLLIQFQNNGVVDDSQLPKDRFSAERLKGVDSTLKIQPAKLEDSAVYLCASSLVWSTQGAGETQYFGPGTRLLVL.

The gene calls are TRBV27 and TRBJ1-5; D is uncertain. Trimming pared 4 bases from V and 3 bases from J, leaving 7 bases between. Germline-derived CDR1 and CDR2 are MNHEY and SMNVEV (reference sequence). The CDR3 runs to 13 residues. The CDR3 sequence: CASSWAANQPQHF. The CDR3 DNA reads as TGTGCCAGCAGTTGGGCCGCCAATCAGCCCCAGCATTTT.

The rearrangement links TRBV28 to TRBJ2-3; 9 bases match TRBD1. The trim removed 3 bases at V and 1 base at J, leaving 2 bases unmatched. Germline V gene lookup returns CDR1 MDHEN and CDR2 SYDVKM. This CDR3 has 15 amino acids. Here the CDR3 reads CASSFGDRGTDTQYF. As DNA, the CDR3 is TGTGCCAGCAGTTTTGGGGACAGGGGCACAGATACGCAGTATTTT. Full variable domain (remainder filled in from reference TRBV28 and TRBJ2-3): DVKVTQSSRYLVKRTGEKVFLECVQDMDHENMFWYRQDPGLGLRLIYFSYDVKMKEKGDIPEGYSVSREKKERFSLILESASTNQTSMYLCASSFGDRGTDTQYFGPGTRLTVL.

This chain joins TRBV11-2 and TRBJ2-5; no reliable D call. CDR3 size: 14 residues. Germline V gene data show CDR1 as SGHAT and CDR2 as FQNNGV. The V end lost 5 bases, the J end lost 1 base, and 11 bases lay between the germline ends. The DNA of the CDR3 is TGTGCCAGCAGCGCGCCCTGGATCCAAGAGACCCAGTACTTC. Its translation: CASSAPWIQETQYF.

The chain's CDR3 is CASSSGTSDYNEQFF. CDR3 bases: TGTGCCAGCAGCTCCGGGACTAGCGACTACAATGAGCAGTTCTTC. The chain couples TRBV7-9 to TRBJ2-1; 10 positions match TRBD2. CDR1 SEHNR and CDR2 FQNEAQ come from the germline V gene (reference sequence). This CDR3 region has 15 residues. J was trimmed by 3 bases and V by 4 bases; bases with no gene match: 3.

In the case of this clonotype: One junction end disagrees with the germline gene, perhaps due to a read error. The chain's CDR3 is CTSSEWDSQETQYF. Here the CDR3 DNA reads TGTACCAGCAGTGAGTGGGACAGCCAAGAGACCCAGTACTTC. The J gene is TRBJ2-5, the V gene TRBV6-1; 7 positions match TRBD1. The CDR3 runs 14 residues. The germline gives CDR1 MNHNS, CDR2 SASEGT.

This clonotype was picked up a small number of times. The chain uses TRBV28 and TRBJ2-3, with D unclear. The CDR3 is 11 amino acids. Germline values: CDR1 MDHEN, CDR2 SYDVKM. V was shortened by 3 bases and J by 6 bases, with 4 bases between the two germline ends. The CDR3, as DNA: TGTGCCAGCAGTTTGCAGGATACGCAGTATTTT. This encodes CASSLQDTQYF.

The V and J genes are TRBV15 and TRBJ1-3; perhaps TRBD1 as D (5 bases). Germline assignment: CDR1 LNHNV and CDR2 YYDKDF (reference sequence). The CDR3 is 16 amino acids. Trimming stripped 5 bases from V and 0 bases from J, with 14 bases between. The CDR3 DNA reads as TGTGCCACCAGCCCCTCAGACAGCGACTCTGGAAACACCATATATTTT. This encodes CATSPSDSDSGNTIYF.

The chain has TRBV11-3 and TRBJ2-1, with TRBD2 matching 12 bases. V lost 6 bases, J lost 8 bases, and 14 bases stayed unmatched. Germline values: CDR1 SGHNT, CDR2 YENEEA. The CDR3 runs 17 residues. The CDR3 coding sequence is TGTGCCAGCAGTCGGACTAGCGGGATAACCCCCTTGGATGAGCAGTTCTTC. Protein: CASSRTSGITPLDEQFF.

V usage is TRBV7-9 and J usage is TRBJ2-5, with D possibly being TRBD1 (5 bases). The length of the CDR3 is 15 residues. The V end was cut by 1 base, the J end by 4 bases, with 13 bases between. Germline V gene lookup returns CDR1 SEHNR and CDR2 FQNEAQ (reference sequence). The CDR3 DNA sequence: TGTGCCAGCAGCTTAGGTTCCAGGGTCGGAGAGACCCAGTACTTC. Residues: CASSLGSRVGETQYF.

The chain has TRBV7-9 and TRBJ1-1, with 9 bases fitting TRBD1. The CDR3 runs 15 residues. The J segment lost 1 base and the V segment lost 4 bases, leaving 4 bases of the junction unmatched. The germline CDR1 and CDR2 sequences are SEHNR and FQNEAQ (reference sequence). CDR3 in DNA: TGTGCCAGCAGCTCCGGGACAGGGAAGAACACTGAAGCTTTCTTT. Protein: CASSSGTGKNTEAFF. Looking up the rest from reference TRBV7-9 and TRBJ1-1 gives the full variable domain: DTGVSQNPRHKITKRGQNVTFRCDPISEHNRLYWYRQTLGQGPEFLTYFQNEAQLEKSRLLSDRFSAERPKGSFSTLEIQRTEQGDSAMYLCASSSGTGKNTEAFFGQGTRLTVV.

The V and J genes are TRBV29-1 and TRBJ2-2; D call uncertain. This CDR3 spans 11 amino acids. Germline V gives CDR1 SQVTM, CDR2 ANQGSEA. With 3 bases removed from V and 6 bases from J, the gap between germline ends came to 5 bases. CDR3: CSVEVAGELFF. In DNA, the CDR3 is TGCAGCGTTGAGGTGGCCGGGGAGCTGTTTTTT.